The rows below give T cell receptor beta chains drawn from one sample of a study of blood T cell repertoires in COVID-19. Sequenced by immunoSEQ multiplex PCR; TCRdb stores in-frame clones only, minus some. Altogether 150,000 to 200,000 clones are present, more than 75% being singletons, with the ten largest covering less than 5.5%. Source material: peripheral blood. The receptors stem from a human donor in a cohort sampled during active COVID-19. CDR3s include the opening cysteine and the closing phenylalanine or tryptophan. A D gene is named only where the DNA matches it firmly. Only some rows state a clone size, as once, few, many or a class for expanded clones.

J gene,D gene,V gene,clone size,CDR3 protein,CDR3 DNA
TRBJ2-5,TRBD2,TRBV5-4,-,CASRLGGGSFMGTQYF,TGTGCCAGCCGATTGGGCGGGGGTTCTTTTATGGGGACCCAGTACTTC
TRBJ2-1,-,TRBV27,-,CASSSYPGNEQFF,TGTGCCAGCAGCTCTTACCCGGGCAATGAGCAGTTCTTC
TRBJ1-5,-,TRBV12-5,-,CASGSGNNQPQHF,TGTGCTAGTGGGTCAGGGAACAATCAGCCCCAGCATTTT
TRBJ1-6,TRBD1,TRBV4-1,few,CASSQEWDSYSPLHF,TGCGCCAGCAGCCAAGAATGGGACAGTTATTCACCCCTCCACTTT
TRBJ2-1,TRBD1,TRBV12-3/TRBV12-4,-,CASSWTGINEQFF,TGTGCCAGCAGTTGGACAGGGATCAATGAGCAGTTCTTC
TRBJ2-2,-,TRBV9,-,CASSVRTENTGELFF,TGTGCCAGCAGCGTCCGGACAGAAAACACCGGGGAGCTGTTTTTT
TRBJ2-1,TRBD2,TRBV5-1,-,CASSPGGRADNEQFF,TGCGCCAGCAGCCCAGGCGGGAGGGCCGACAATGAGCAGTTCTTC
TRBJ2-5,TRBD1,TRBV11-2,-,CASSSTGVVETQYF,TGTGCCAGCAGCTCGACAGGGGTTGTGGAGACCCAGTACTTC
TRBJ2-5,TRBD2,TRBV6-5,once,CASVGLAGGQETQYF,TGTGCCAGCGTTGGACTAGCGGGGGGACAAGAGACCCAGTACTTC
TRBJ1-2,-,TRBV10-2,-,CASSEENYGYTF,TGCGCCAGCAGTGAGGAGAACTATGGCTACACCTTC
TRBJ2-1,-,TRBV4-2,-,CASSQRATGPYNEQFF,TGTGCCAGCAGCCAAAGAGCCACAGGGCCCTACAATGAGCAGTTCTTC
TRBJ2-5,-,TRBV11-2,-,CASSFGNQETQYF,TGTGCCAGCAGCTTCGGGAACCAAGAGACCCAGTACTTC
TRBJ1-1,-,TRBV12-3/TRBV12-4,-,CASSDRYTEAFF,TGTGCCAGCAGTGACAGGTACACTGAAGCTTTCTTT